Shown below are 4 T cell receptor beta chains from a single sample sequenced in a study of blood T cell repertoires in COVID-19. Some clones are missing from TCRdb's copy, which holds only in-frame ones; the method was immunoSEQ multiplex PCR. The sample yields 150,000 or so clones, more than 80% seen once. Material for sequencing was peripheral blood. Receptor source: a woman aged 55-70 years with COVID-19, enrolled during active disease.

The chain links TRBV19 to TRBJ2-1; 9 positions match TRBD2. Germline values: CDR1 LNHDA, CDR2 SQIVND (reference sequence). J lost 6 bases, V lost 10 bases, and 10 bases had no gene match. The CDR3 runs to 14 residues. CDR3 sequence reads: CATQWLAGSNEQFF. CDR3 nucleotide sequence: TGTGCCACCCAGTGGCTAGCGGGGAGCAATGAGCAGTTCTTC.

The count of this clone is one. The chain links TRBV6-2 or TRBV6-3 to TRBJ1-1, with TRBD1 matching 11 bases. CDR1 MNHEY and CDR2 SVGEGT come from the germline V gene. V gave up 5 bases and J gave up 1 base; unmatched junction bases: 6. The CDR3 contains 16 residues. The DNA for the CDR3 is TGTGCCAGCAGTGCGGACAGGGGGCGGACGAACACTGAAGCTTTCTTT. Its protein is CASSADRGRTNTEAFF.

The chain is built from TRBV14 and TRBJ1-2, with TRBD1 matching over 7 bases. CDR3 length: 17 residues. The V and J ends lost 0 bases and 4 bases, in that order; junction bases with no gene match: 11. Looked up from germline, CDR1 is SGHDN and CDR2 is FVKESK. The chain's CDR3 is CASSQDPAPQGTYGYTF. The CDR3 DNA sequence: TGTGCCAGCAGCCAAGATCCCGCACCACAGGGGACCTATGGCTACACCTTC. Variable domain in full (rest from reference TRBV14 and TRBJ1-2): EAGVTQFPSHSVIEKGQTVTLRCDPISGHDNLYWYRRVMGKEIKFLLHFVKESKQDESGMPNNRFLAERTGGTYSTLKVQPAELEDSGVYFCASSQDPAPQGTYGYTFGSGTRLTVV.

V gene TRBV19 combines with J gene TRBJ1-4, with 11 bases matching TRBD1. CDR1 LNHDA and CDR2 SQIVND come from the germline V gene (reference sequence). This CDR3 contains 14 residues. The V gene end was trimmed by 9 bases and the J gene end by 7 bases; junction bases not matched to a gene: 7. CDR3 protein: CASQEGTGGEKLFF. The CDR3 nucleotides read TGTGCCAGCCAGGAGGGGACAGGGGGTGAAAAACTGTTTTTT.